This T cell receptor beta chain was recorded in a study of T cell responses to AZD1222 COVID-19 vaccine. Looked up from germline, CDR1 is SGHDT and CDR2 is YYEEEE. Trimming shortened V by 0 bases and J by 4 bases, and 8 bases separated the two germline ends. The CDR3 runs 14 residues. Points from the study as a whole: Dominant at 160-218 and 743-854, vaccine-associated CD4 TCRs also spanned spike. Females outnumbered males among donors, who were mostly white British; clonal diversity was possibly underestimated.

Worth noting for this clone: Its antigen is still unknown.

Repertoires were generated with immunoSEQ multiplex PCR, while TCRdb's copy carries only in-frame clones and drops some. The sample lists roughly 100,000 clones, 87% occurring once. Sequences were derived from peripheral blood, sampled on day 0 of AZD1222 vaccination. The chain recombines TRBV5-6 with TRBJ1-3; a weak D match, TRBD1 (5 bases). This TCR was recovered from an adult in good health. This CDR3 is CASSLVDIGNTIYF. The CDR3 DNA follows: TGTGCCAGCAGCTTGGTGGACATAGGAAACACCATATATTTT.